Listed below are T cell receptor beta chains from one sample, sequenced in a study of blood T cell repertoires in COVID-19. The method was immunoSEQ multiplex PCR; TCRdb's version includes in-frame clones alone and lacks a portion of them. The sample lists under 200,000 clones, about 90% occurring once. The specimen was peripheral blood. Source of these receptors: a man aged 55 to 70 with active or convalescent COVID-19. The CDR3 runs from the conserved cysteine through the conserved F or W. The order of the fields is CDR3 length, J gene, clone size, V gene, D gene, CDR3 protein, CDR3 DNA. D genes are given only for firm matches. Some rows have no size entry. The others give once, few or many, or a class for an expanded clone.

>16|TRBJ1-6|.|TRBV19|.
CASSAAGLSYNSPLHF
TGTGCCAGTAGTGCCGCAGGGCTCTCCTATAATTCACCCCTCCACTTT
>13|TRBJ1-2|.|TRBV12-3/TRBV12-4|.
CASSPSKLYGYTF
TGTGCCAGCAGCCCTTCCAAGCTCTATGGCTACACCTTC
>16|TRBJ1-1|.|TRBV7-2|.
CASNLWRGEVNTEAFF
TGTGCCAGCAACCTATGGAGGGGCGAGGTAAACACTGAAGCTTTCTTT
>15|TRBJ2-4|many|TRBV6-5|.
CASRALTGPKNIQYF
TGTGCCAGCAGAGCTCTGACAGGTCCCAAAAACATTCAGTACTTC
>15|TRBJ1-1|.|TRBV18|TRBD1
CASSPMQGGSEKAFF
TGTGCCAGCTCACCGATGCAGGGGGGCTCGGAGAAAGCTTTCTTT
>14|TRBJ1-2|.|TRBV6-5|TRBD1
CASNSDRANYGYTF
TGTGCCAGCAATTCGGACAGGGCTAACTATGGCTACACCTTC
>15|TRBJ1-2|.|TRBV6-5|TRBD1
CASSPRDSGFYGYTF
TGTGCCAGCAGTCCCCGGGACAGCGGATTCTATGGCTACACCTTC
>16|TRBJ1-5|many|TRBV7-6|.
CASSLVSGDSNQPQHF
TGTGCCAGCAGCTTAGTGTCAGGGGATAGCAATCAGCCCCAGCATTTT
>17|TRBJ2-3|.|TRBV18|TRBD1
CASSPRVQGLGTDTQYF
TGTGCCAGCTCACCACGGGTACAGGGGCTCGGCACAGATACGCAGTATTTT
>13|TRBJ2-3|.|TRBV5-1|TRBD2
CASSLSGRDTQYF
TGCGCCAGCAGCTTAAGCGGGAGAGATACGCAGTATTTT
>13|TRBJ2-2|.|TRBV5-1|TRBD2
CASSREGPGELFF
TGCGCCAGCAGCCGGGAGGGGCCCGGGGAGCTGTTTTTT
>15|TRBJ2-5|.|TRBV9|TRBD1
CASTLTVDREETQYF
TGTGCCAGCACCTTAACTGTGGACAGGGAAGAGACCCAGTACTTC
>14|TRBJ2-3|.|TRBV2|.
CASGLGTSTDTQYF
TGTGCCAGCGGGTTGGGGACTAGCACAGATACGCAGTATTTT
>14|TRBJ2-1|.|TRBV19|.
CASSFTGTYNEQFF
TGTGCCAGTAGTTTCACAGGGACCTACAATGAGCAGTTCTTC
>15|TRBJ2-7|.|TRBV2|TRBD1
CASKQGQPSSYEQYF
TGTGCCAGCAAACAGGGGCAGCCTAGCTCCTACGAGCAGTACTTC
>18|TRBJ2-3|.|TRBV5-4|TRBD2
CASSPGLAGGLSTDTQYF
TGTGCCAGCAGCCCTGGACTAGCGGGGGGTTTGAGCACAGATACGCAGTATTTT
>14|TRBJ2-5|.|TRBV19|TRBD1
CASSIRDREKTQYF
TGTGCCAGTAGTATCCGGGACAGGGAAAAGACCCAGTACTTC
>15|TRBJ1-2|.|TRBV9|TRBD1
CASSPSRQGGIGYTF
TGTGCCAGCAGCCCAAGCCGACAGGGGGGTATAGGCTACACCTTC
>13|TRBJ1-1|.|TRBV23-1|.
CASSQSGRGAAFF
TGCGCCAGCAGTCAATCGGGCAGGGGCGCAGCTTTCTTT
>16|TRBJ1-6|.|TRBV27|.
CASKAVYGMDNSPLHF
TGTGCCAGCAAGGCGGTGTACGGGATGGATAATTCACCCCTCCACTTT
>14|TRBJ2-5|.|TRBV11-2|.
CASSSTSGAETQYF
TGTGCCAGCAGCTCGACCTCAGGGGCGGAGACCCAGTACTTC